The 23 T cell receptor beta chains given below trace back to one sample, sequenced in a study of T cells after yellow fever vaccination. TCRdb analysed the 5' RACE reads with MiXCR anew, one entry per CDR3 protein. The repertoire includes a few hundred thousand distinct CDR3 sequences, about 4% of them detected once, and 20% to 25% sits in the top ten. The sequences come from PBMCs, collected 5 days after the yellow fever booster vaccination. Receptors were obtained from a man younger than 30 who received the YFV17D yellow fever vaccine.

This clonotype has ten or more counts. The chain combines TRBV7-9 with TRBJ1-1, with 8 positions matching TRBD1. This CDR3 region has 13 residues. The germline CDR1 and CDR2 sequences are SEHNR and FQNEAQ (reference sequence). V dropped 6 bases and J dropped 8; count of bases not matched to a gene: 8. CDR3 residues: CASRPGQGEEAFF. CDR3 coding DNA: TGTGCCAGCAGGCCCGGACAGGGCGAAGAAGCTTTCTTT.

V is TRBV19 and J is TRBJ2-5; D possibly corresponds to TRBD1 (7 bases). Germline loops: CDR1 LNHDA, CDR2 SQIVND (reference sequence). The CDR3 totals 12 residues. Trimming pared 5 bases from V and 11 bases from J, leaving 15 bases between. The CDR3 DNA follows: TGTGCCAGTAGTGGAGGGGGCGCAGGACAGTACTTC. It is translated as CASSGGGAGQYF.

CDR3 sequence reads: CASRSGQGRSPLHF. DNA of the CDR3: TGCGCCAGCAGGAGCGGACAGGGTAGATCACCCCTCCACTTT. J is TRBJ1-6 and V is TRBV5-1; 8 nucleotides align to TRBD1. CDR3 length: 14 amino acids. The trim removed 5 bases at V and 10 bases at J, leaving 8 bases unmatched. Germline V gene lookup returns CDR1 SGHRS and CDR2 YFSETQ.

This clonotype was counted only a few times. CDR3 coding DNA: TGTGCCAGCAGCTTTAGAGGGACACCGAACACTGAAGCTTTCTTT. It yields the protein CASSFRGTPNTEAFF. This chain joins TRBV7-9 and TRBJ1-1; D is perhaps TRBD1 (6 bases). The CDR3 has 15 amino acids. V was clipped by 3 bases and J by 1 base, with 12 bases between them. Germline V lookup: CDR1 SEHNR, CDR2 FQNEAQ (reference sequence).

This clonotype was counted between two and nine times. The V call is TRBV19, the J call TRBJ1-5; D remains ambiguous. V was clipped by 4 bases and J by 7 bases, with 11 bases between them. The germline V gene encodes CDR1 LNHDA and CDR2 SQIVND (reference sequence). The CDR3 covers 13 residues. In nucleotides, the CDR3 is TGTGCCAGTAGTAGTGGAGTCCGCCAGCCCCAGCATTTT. It codes for CASSSGVRQPQHF.

This clonotype was recorded at least ten times. CDR3 sequence reads: CASSSKAGTGGEEPQHF. The CDR3 DNA reads as TGTGCCAGCAGCTCAAAGGCGGGGACAGGGGGCGAAGAACCCCAGCATTTT. The chain couples TRBV7-2 to TRBJ1-5; 12 positions match TRBD1. Losses at the gene ends were 4 bases for V and 10 bases for J; bases not matched to a gene: 14. CDR1 and CDR2 from the germline V gene are SGHTA and FQGNSA. The CDR3 is made up of 17 amino acids.

This clonotype came up many times. The V and J genes are TRBV7-9 and TRBJ2-1; 8 bases align to TRBD2. The CDR3 contains 16 residues. CDR1 is SEHNR, CDR2 FQNEAQ, per germline (reference sequence). The V and J ends lost 2 bases and 8 bases, in that order; junction bases with no gene match: 11. CDR3 region: CASSLSGTSQIYEQFF. The CDR3 nucleotides are TGTGCCAGCAGCTTATCGGGGACTAGTCAAATCTATGAGCAGTTCTTC.

This clonotype has more than one count but fewer than ten. The chain is built from TRBV6-5 and TRBJ2-2; no clear D gene. CDR1 MNHEY and CDR2 SVGAGI come from the germline V gene. The CDR3 has 16 amino acids. Deletions cut 0 bases from V and 5 bases from J, with 13 bases between. CDR3 in DNA: TGTGCCAGCAGTTACTCTTACCAGCCTACAACCGGGGAGCTGTTTTTT. Its protein is CASSYSYQPTTGELFF.

This clonotype has more than one count but fewer than ten. V is TRBV20-1 and J is TRBJ2-5, with D perhaps matching TRBD2 (7 bases). Trimming stripped 5 bases from V and 4 bases from J, with 14 bases between. The germline V gene has CDR1 DFQATT and CDR2 SNEGSKA (reference sequence). This CDR3 comprises 13 residues. CDR3 region: CSAPGAGAETQYF. Written as DNA, the CDR3 is TGCAGTGCTCCCGGCGCGGGGGCAGAGACCCAGTACTTC.

This clonotype was seen only a few times. The chain is built from TRBV6-1 and TRBJ2-5; the D is unclear. Germline V CDR1 and CDR2: MNHNS, SASEGT. Trimming removed 1 base from V and 2 bases from J, with 14 bases in between. This CDR3 has 16 amino acids. In nucleotides, the CDR3 is TGTGCCAGCAGTGAAGTACACAAGCCAGATCAAGAGACCCAGTACTTC. It encodes CASSEVHKPDQETQYF.

At least ten counts were recorded for this clonotype. One end of the junction is discordant with germline, which a read error may explain. This chain uses TRBV4-1 with TRBJ1-1, with D possibly matching TRBD1 (5 bases). Germline assignment: CDR1 MGHRA and CDR2 YSYEKL. This CDR3 comprises 13 residues. The CDR3 nucleotides are TGCGCCAGCAGCCACCAGGAGGGTGGGGACGCCGTGTTT. Protein product: CASSHQEGGDAVF.

At least ten counts were recorded for this clonotype. The chain uses TRBV15 and TRBJ2-7, with TRBD1 as a possible D gene (6 bases). The germline CDR1 and CDR2 sequences are LNHNV and YYDKDF (reference sequence). This CDR3 spans 14 amino acids. The germline V and J ends were trimmed by 4 bases and 2 bases, with 12 bases remaining between them. Written as DNA, the CDR3 is TGTGCCACCAGCATTCCAGGGGTGCCCTACGAGCAGTACTTC. The encoded protein is CATSIPGVPYEQYF.

This clonotype came up a few times. The gene calls are TRBV4-3 and TRBJ1-2; TRBD1 might be the D (5 bases). The CDR3 is 13 residues long. The germline gives CDR1 LGHNA, CDR2 YSLEER. V was pared by 0 bases and J by 7 bases, with 9 bases between. CDR3 in amino acids: CASSQDWGPGYTF. CDR3 bases: TGCGCCAGCAGCCAAGACTGGGGCCCTGGCTACACCTTC.

This rearrangement joins TRBV20-1 to TRBJ2-2; D might be TRBD1 (6 bases). V was clipped by 3 bases and J by 5 bases, with 7 bases between them. Germline lookup yields CDR1 DFQATT and CDR2 SNEGSKA (reference sequence). CDR3 size: 12 residues. Written as DNA, the CDR3 is TGCAGTGCTAGTACAGGGACCGGGGAGCTGTTTTTT. It codes for CSASTGTGELFF.

There are many counts of this clonotype. The V gene is TRBV7-2, the J gene TRBJ1-4; D perhaps matches TRBD1 (5 bases). V lost 6 bases and J 7 bases, leaving 15 bases between the germline ends. There are 14 residues in the CDR3. The germline CDR1 and CDR2 sequences are SGHTA and FQGNSA. This chain's CDR3 is CASSPSGIGEKLFF. In nucleotides, the CDR3 is TGTGCCAGCAGTCCCTCAGGGATCGGTGAAAAACTGTTTTTT.

This chain joins TRBV7-2 and TRBJ2-7; D ambiguous. This CDR3 spans 13 amino acids. CDR1 and CDR2 from the germline V gene are SGHTA and FQGNSA. V dropped 4 bases and J dropped 6 bases, with 13 bases sitting between them. CDR3 sequence: CASSSGPHSEQYF. CDR3 coding DNA: TGTGCCAGCAGCTCCGGACCCCACAGCGAGCAGTACTTC.

The CDR3 here is CAIGGGRTYEQYF. In DNA, the CDR3 is TGTGCCATCGGAGGCGGCAGGACGTACGAGCAGTACTTC. This chain uses TRBV10-3 with TRBJ2-7; D might be TRBD2 (5 bases). Germline V CDR1 and CDR2: ENHRY, SYGVKD. Trimming stripped 8 bases from V and 4 bases from J, with 15 bases between. This CDR3 is built from 13 residues.

This clonotype turned up a few times. The chain joins TRBV28 to TRBJ2-4; D may be TRBD1 or TRBD2 (5 bases each). V was pared by 2 bases and J by 1 base, with 9 bases between. This CDR3 has 15 amino acids. CDR1 MDHEN and CDR2 SYDVKM come from the germline V gene. In nucleotides, the CDR3 is TGTGCCAGCAGTTTACCGGGGCGGGCCAAAAACATTCAGTACTTC. It codes for CASSLPGRAKNIQYF. Full variable domain (remainder filled in from reference TRBV28 and TRBJ2-4): DVKVTQSSRYLVKRTGEKVFLECVQDMDHENMFWYRQDPGLGLRLIYFSYDVKMKEKGDIPEGYSVSREKKERFSLILESASTNQTSMYLCASSLPGRAKNIQYFGAGTRLSVL.

V gene TRBV11-2 combines with J gene TRBJ1-6, with a weak D call TRBD1 (6 bases). The CDR3 covers 17 residues. The germline V gene encodes CDR1 SGHAT and CDR2 FQNNGV. Trimming left V 1 base short and J 5 bases short, with 15 bases between. CDR3: CASSLGYQGIHNSPLHF. The CDR3 DNA reads as TGTGCCAGCAGCTTAGGGTACCAGGGGATCCATAATTCACCCCTCCACTTT.

The chain has TRBV12-3 or TRBV12-4 and TRBJ1-2; D may be TRBD1 (5 bases). The CDR3 runs to 14 residues. V lost 5 bases to trimming and J lost 2 bases, with 12 bases between them. The CDR3 DNA sequence: TGTGCCAGCAGTCGGGGAGGGGAGAACTATGGCTACACCTTC. This translates into CASSRGGENYGYTF.

In DNA, the CDR3 is TGTGCCAGCAGTTACTCCGGACAGGGCAACTATGGCTACACCTTC. Its translation: CASSYSGQGNYGYTF. V gene TRBV6-5 combines with J gene TRBJ1-2; 8 bases fit TRBD1. The CDR3 length is 15 residues. V shed 0 bases, J shed 2 bases, and the junction held 2 bases outside the gene matches. Germline CDR1 is MNHEY and CDR2 is SVGAGI.

The J gene is TRBJ2-5, the V gene TRBV7-2, with D perhaps matching TRBD2 (6 bases). The CDR3 is made up of 14 amino acids. V was pared by 1 base and J by 4 bases, with 10 bases between. CDR1 is SGHTA and CDR2 is FQGNSA in the germline V gene. CDR3 in DNA: TGTGCCAGCAGCTTAGTAGGGCGGGGAGAGACCCAGTACTTC. This translates into CASSLVGRGETQYF.

The chain uses TRBV20-1 and TRBJ1-1; D gene unclear. The CDR3 loop spans 14 amino acids. V was shortened by 2 bases and J by 0 bases, with 10 bases between the two germline ends. CDR1 is DFQATT, CDR2 SNEGSKA, per germline (reference sequence). In DNA, the CDR3 is TGCAGTGCTAGATGGTCAGTCATGAACACTGAAGCTTTCTTT. It is translated as CSARWSVMNTEAFF.